The 20 T cell receptor beta chains reported below all come from one sample, sequenced in a study of T cell responses to AZD1222 COVID-19 vaccine. Repertoires were generated with immunoSEQ multiplex PCR, while TCRdb's copy carries only in-frame clones and drops some. The sample has around 140,000 clones, and its top ten clones hold around 2.4%. Material for sequencing was peripheral blood. Receptors originate from an adult in good health.

This chain joins TRBV19 and TRBJ1-6; 8 bases are shared with TRBD1. Trimming took 9 bases from V and 8 from J; bases not matched to a gene: 15. The germline CDR1 and CDR2 sequences are LNHDA and SQIVND (reference sequence). The CDR3 runs to 16 residues. The DNA for the CDR3 is TGTGCCAGCCGTAATTCGGGGGACAGGTACTATTCACCCCTCCACTTT. Residues: CASRNSGDRYYSPLHF.

This rearrangement joins TRBV4-2 to TRBJ2-7, with 8 nucleotides matching TRBD2. This CDR3 contains 18 residues. Germline CDR1 reads LGHNA; CDR2 reads YNFKEQ. V lost 0 bases and J lost 5; bases outside the gene matches: 15. The CDR3, as DNA: TGTGCCAGCAGCCAAGATCACGTCCTTAGCGGGGTTGGGGACGAGCAGTACTTC. It codes for CASSQDHVLSGVGDEQYF.

The chain combines TRBV7-2 with TRBJ2-1; D perhaps matches TRBD1 (7 bases). The germline CDR1 and CDR2 sequences are SGHTA and FQGNSA. This CDR3 has 15 amino acids. Trimming pared 6 bases from V and 2 bases from J, leaving 14 bases between. DNA for the CDR3: TGTGCCAGCAGAATGACAGGGAGGACCTACAATGAGCAGTTCTTC. Its protein product is CASRMTGRTYNEQFF.

V usage is TRBV12-3 or TRBV12-4 and J usage is TRBJ2-1; D gene ambiguous. CDR3 length: 13 amino acids. V was pared by 6 bases and J by 9 bases, with 15 bases between. For the CDR3, the DNA is TGTGCCAGCAGCTCTAACCAGGTTACTGAGCAGTTCTTC. Its translation: CASSSNQVTEQFF.

J is TRBJ2-5 and V is TRBV5-1; 10 bases match TRBD1. Losses at the gene ends were 0 bases for V and 9 bases for J; bases not matched to a gene: 8. CDR1 and CDR2 from the germline V gene are SGHRS and YFSETQ. The CDR3 is 15 residues long. The CDR3 nucleotides are TGCGCCAGCAGCTTGGGGGACAGGGGAAAATTGGCCCAGTACTTC. Translating gives CASSLGDRGKLAQYF.

This rearrangement joins TRBV5-5 to TRBJ2-7; the match to TRBD2 covers 8 bases. V lost 2 bases to trimming and J lost 6 bases; unmatched junction nucleotides: 10. This CDR3 spans 15 amino acids. In germline, CDR1 is SGHKS, CDR2 YYEKEE (reference sequence). DNA of the CDR3: TGTGCCAGCAGCTTAATGACGGGGGGGCCGGGCGAGCAGTACTTC. Encoded protein: CASSLMTGGPGEQYF.

The J gene is TRBJ2-1, the V gene TRBV5-5; no clear D. This CDR3 comprises 11 residues. V was pared by 4 bases and J by 4 bases, with 3 bases between. Germline assignment: CDR1 SGHKS and CDR2 YYEKEE (reference sequence). CDR3: CASSPYNEQFF. DNA for the CDR3: TGTGCCAGCAGCCCGTACAATGAGCAGTTCTTC.

The chain is built from TRBV7-3 and TRBJ2-2; D is uncertain. The germline V and J ends were trimmed by 3 bases and 2 bases, with 7 bases remaining between them. CDR3 length: 14 residues. Germline loops: CDR1 SGHTA, CDR2 FQGTGA. CDR3 coding DNA: TGTGCCAGCAGCTTGGGTCACAACACCGGGGAGCTGTTTTTT. It translates to CASSLGHNTGELFF.

The gene calls are TRBV4-3 and TRBJ2-3, with D possibly TRBD2 on 6 matching bases. Germline CDR1 LGHNA, CDR2 YSLEER. The length of the CDR3 is 16 residues. V lost 0 bases, J lost 8 bases, and 18 bases lay in between. DNA for the CDR3: TGCGCCAGCAGCCAAGAGTACGGGGGTGGGAAGGGTACGCAGTATTTT. Translating gives CASSQEYGGGKGTQYF.

V usage is TRBV27 and J usage is TRBJ2-1; D may match TRBD1 or TRBD2 (5 bases each). V lost 4 bases to trimming and J lost 6 bases, with 22 bases between them. Per germline, CDR1 MNHEY and CDR2 SMNVEV (reference sequence). This CDR3 spans 17 amino acids. CDR3 DNA sequence: TGTGCCAGCAGTTATGATGCTTGGGACGGACACACCAATGAGCAGTTCTTC. The encoded protein is CASSYDAWDGHTNEQFF.

This chain joins TRBV3-1 (or the pseudogene TRBV3-2) and TRBJ1-1; 7 bases fit TRBD1. The CDR3 runs to 14 residues. Germline trimming cut 7 bases from V and 0 bases from J; bases unmatched to any gene: 5. CDR1 LGHDT and CDR2 YNNKEL come from the germline V gene (reference sequence). CDR3 in amino acids: CASTHRGMNTEAFF. CDR3 DNA: TGTGCCAGCACTCACAGGGGCATGAACACTGAAGCTTTCTTT.

This chain links TRBV7-2 with TRBJ2-3; the D gene is possibly TRBD2 (5 bases). V lost 1 base and J lost 0, with 8 bases in between. Germline lookup yields CDR1 SGHTA and CDR2 FQGNSA. This CDR3 region has 15 residues. CDR3 sequence reads: CASSLERASTDTQYF. The CDR3, as DNA: TGTGCCAGCAGCTTAGAGAGGGCGAGCACAGATACGCAGTATTTT.

The J gene is TRBJ1-6, the V gene TRBV19, with D maybe TRBD1 (6 bases). V shed 2 bases and J shed 9 bases, with 14 bases lying between them. Looked up from germline, CDR1 is LNHDA and CDR2 is SQIVND (reference sequence). CDR3 size: 15 residues. CDR3 region: CASSISAGEFSPLHF. As DNA, the CDR3 is TGTGCCAGTAGTATATCGGCAGGGGAATTTTCACCCCTCCACTTT.

V and J are TRBV10-2 and TRBJ1-1; D remains ambiguous. Germline V lookup: CDR1 WSHSY, CDR2 SAAADI. Trimming shortened V by 6 bases and J by 5 bases, and 13 bases separated the two germline ends. The length of the CDR3 is 13 residues. The CDR3 DNA follows: TGCGCCAGCAGCTCCCTGAAAGGTACTGAAGCTTTCTTT. Amino acids: CASSSLKGTEAFF.

The chain combines TRBV27 with TRBJ1-4; D gene ambiguous. The ends were cut back, 4 bases at V and 2 bases at J, with 11 bases in the middle. This CDR3 contains 15 residues. Germline V gene data show CDR1 as MNHEY and CDR2 as SMNVEV (reference sequence). The CDR3: CASSSVPGTNEKLFF. CDR3 coding DNA: TGTGCCAGCAGTTCCGTACCCGGGACTAATGAAAAACTGTTTTTT.

The CDR3 DNA reads TGCAGTGCTAGACATGGCTACACCTTC. Translation gives CSARHGYTF. The J gene is TRBJ1-2, the V gene TRBV20-1, with D hard to call. Trimming shortened V by 2 bases and J by 6 bases, and 1 base separated the two germline ends. The germline V gene has CDR1 DFQATT and CDR2 SNEGSKA (reference sequence). The CDR3 extends over 9 amino acids.

The V call is TRBV7-3, the J call TRBJ2-7, with 9 bases matching TRBD1. The germline V gene encodes CDR1 SGHTA and CDR2 FQGTGA. The CDR3 extends over 15 amino acids. With 4 bases clipped from V and 6 bases from J, the junction kept 10 bases outside the gene matches. As DNA, the CDR3 is TGTGCCAGCAGCTCCCCGGACAGGGGAGTATTCGAGCAGTACTTC. Translating gives CASSSPDRGVFEQYF.

This rearrangement joins TRBV28 to TRBJ1-4, with D hard to call. Trimming stripped 3 bases from V and 8 bases from J, with 7 bases between. The CDR3 consists of 12 residues. CDR1 MDHEN and CDR2 SYDVKM come from the germline V gene. The CDR3 sequence: CASSFRREKLFF. The CDR3 DNA reads TGTGCCAGCAGTTTTAGGCGCGAAAAACTGTTTTTT. Drawing the rest from reference TRBV28 and TRBJ1-4, the complete variable domain is DVKVTQSSRYLVKRTGEKVFLECVQDMDHENMFWYRQDPGLGLRLIYFSYDVKMKEKGDIPEGYSVSREKKERFSLILESASTNQTSMYLCASSFRREKLFFGSGTQLSVL.

The V call is TRBV6-5, the J call TRBJ1-1, with D tentatively TRBD1 (5 bases). CDR3 length equals 13 residues. V gave up 10 bases and J gave up 4 bases, with 16 bases separating them. Germline CDR1 MNHEY, CDR2 SVGAGI. CDR3 protein: CATRQLLSTEAFF. The CDR3 nucleotides are TGTGCCACAAGACAGCTCCTCTCCACTGAAGCTTTCTTT.

The CDR3 reads CASSLEGTGVHEQYF. CDR3 sequence (DNA): TGCGCCAGCAGCTTGGAGGGGACAGGGGTCCACGAGCAGTACTTC. The J gene is TRBJ2-7, the V gene TRBV5-1; 10 bases match TRBD1. Trimming cost V 0 bases and J 5 bases; bases outside gene matches: 5. The CDR3 contains 15 residues. The germline CDR1 and CDR2 sequences are SGHRS and YFSETQ.